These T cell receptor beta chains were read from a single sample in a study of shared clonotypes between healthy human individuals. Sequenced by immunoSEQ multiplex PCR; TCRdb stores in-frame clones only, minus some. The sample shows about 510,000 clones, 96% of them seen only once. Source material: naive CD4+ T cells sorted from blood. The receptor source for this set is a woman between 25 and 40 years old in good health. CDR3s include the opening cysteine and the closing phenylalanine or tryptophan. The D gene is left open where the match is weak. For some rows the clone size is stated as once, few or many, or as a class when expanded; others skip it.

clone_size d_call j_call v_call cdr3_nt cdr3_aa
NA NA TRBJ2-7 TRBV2 TGTGCCAGCAGTTTTTCGGACAGCTACGCCTCCTACGAGCAGTACTTC CASSFSDSYASYEQYF
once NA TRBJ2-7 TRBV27 TGTGCCAGCAGTTTACCGTCTTGGGGCCGGGGTTCGGGGGAGCAGTACTTC CASSLPSWGRGSGEQYF
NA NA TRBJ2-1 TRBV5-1 TGCGCCAGCGCTAGCGAGCCGGTCAATGAGCAGTTCTTC CASASEPVNEQFF
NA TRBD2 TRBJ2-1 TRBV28 TGTGCCAGCAGGGGAACTAGCGGGGGATACAATGAGCAGTTCTTC CASRGTSGGYNEQFF
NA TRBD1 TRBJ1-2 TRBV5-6 TGTGCCAGCAGCGAGCAGGGGGCCTATGGCTACACCTTC CASSEQGAYGYTF
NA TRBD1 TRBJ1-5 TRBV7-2 TGTGCCAGCAGTTACACGGGACAGTATCAGCCCCAGCATTTT CASSYTGQYQPQHF
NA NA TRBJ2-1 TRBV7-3 TGTGCCAGCAGCTCCCCCCAAGGAGGCTTGAGCTCCTACAATGAGCAGTTCTTC CASSSPQGGLSSYNEQFF
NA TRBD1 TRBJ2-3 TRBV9 TGTGCCAGCAGCCCTGCGGGGACAGGGAGCCCAGATACGCAGTATTTT CASSPAGTGSPDTQYF
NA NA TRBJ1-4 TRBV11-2 TGTGCCAGCAGCTACATTGGAGACAGGAATAATGAAAAACTGTTTTTT CASSYIGDRNNEKLFF
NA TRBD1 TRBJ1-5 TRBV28 TGTGCCAGCAGTAGCAGGGGGCAGCCCCAGCATTTT CASSSRGQPQHF
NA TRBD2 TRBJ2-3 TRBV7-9 TGTGCCAGCAGCTTAGGACCCGCGGGAGGGAATACGCAGTATTTT CASSLGPAGGNTQYF
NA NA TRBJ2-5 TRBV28 TGTGCCAGCAGTTTAGATGTTAGGGACAACAGGAGGAAAGAGACCCAGTACTTC CASSLDVRDNRRKETQYF
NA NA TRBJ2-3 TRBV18 TGTGCCAGCTCACCACGGGGAGCCACAGATACGCAGTATTTT CASSPRGATDTQYF
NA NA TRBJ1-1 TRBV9 TGTGCCAGCAGCAAAGACATCAACCTTAAGGGGAACACTGAAGCTTTCTTT CASSKDINLKGNTEAFF
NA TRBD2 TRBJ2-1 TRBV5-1 TGCGCCAGCAGCCCGCTAGCGGTCATAAGCTACAATGAGCAGTTCTTC CASSPLAVISYNEQFF
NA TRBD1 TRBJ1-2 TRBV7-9 TGTGCCAGCAGCTTAGGGGACAGGGCTTTGGGTGGCTACACCTTC CASSLGDRALGGYTF
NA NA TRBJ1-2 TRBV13 TGTGCCAGCAGCTTCCAGGGAAACTATGGCTACACCTTC CASSFQGNYGYTF
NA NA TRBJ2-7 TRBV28 TGTGCCAGCAGCATACTGAGGGGGGGGCAGTACTTC CASSILRGGQYF
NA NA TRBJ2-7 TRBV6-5 TGTGCCAGCAGTTACGGAGCCCCTCTAGCCCCCTACGAGCAGTACTTC CASSYGAPLAPYEQYF
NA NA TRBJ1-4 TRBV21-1 TGTGCCAGCACCACACAGGCCCAGGCTAATGAAAAACTGTTTTTT CASTTQAQANEKLFF
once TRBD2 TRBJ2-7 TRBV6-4 TGTGCCAGCAGCTTAACTAGCGGCTACGAGCAGTACTTC CASSLTSGYEQYF
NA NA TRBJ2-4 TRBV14 TGTGCCAGCAGCCAAGTCGGGGATGGGATTCAGTACTTC CASSQVGDGIQYF
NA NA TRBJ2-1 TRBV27 TGTGCCAGCAGTTTACTGGGGGCGAGCTCCTACAATGAGCAGTTCTTC CASSLLGASSYNEQFF
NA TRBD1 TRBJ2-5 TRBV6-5 TGTGCCAGCAGTACCGCACAGGGGTTGGAAGAGCAGTACTTC CASSTAQGLEEQYF
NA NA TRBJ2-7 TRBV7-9 TGTGCCAGCAGCCGGAGCCACTTC CASSRSHF
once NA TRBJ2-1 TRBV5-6 TGTGCCAGCAGCTCCTCTTGGGAGTCCGATGAGCAGTTCTTC CASSSSWESDEQFF
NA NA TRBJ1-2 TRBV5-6 TGTGCCAGCAGCTACCGACCAAGAGCCCGACGCGGGGATCGAGGCTACACCTTC CASSYRPRARRGDRGYTF
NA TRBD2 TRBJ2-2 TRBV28 TGTGCCAGCAGTTTACGGGGCAGGGGACTAGCGGGCCCTACCGGGGAGCTGTTTTTT CASSLRGRGLAGPTGELFF
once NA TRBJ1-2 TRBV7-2 TGTGCCAGCAGCCCAACGACAGCCACATGGCCGTATTATGGCTACACCTTC CASSPTTATWPYYGYTF
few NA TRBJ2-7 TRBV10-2 TGCGCCAGCAGTGAGTCGTATCGGAGCTCCTACGAGCAGTACTTC CASSESYRSSYEQYF
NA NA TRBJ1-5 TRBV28 TGTGCCAGCTGGGGGGTTAATCAGCCCCAGCATTTT CASWGVNQPQHF
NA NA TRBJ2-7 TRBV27 TGTGCCAGCAGCCAGACCGGGACACTCTCCTACGAGCAGTACTTC CASSQTGTLSYEQYF
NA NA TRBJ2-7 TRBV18 TGTGCCAGCTCACCCGACAGGACGTACGAGCAGTACTTC CASSPDRTYEQYF
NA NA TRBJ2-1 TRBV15 TGTGCCACCAGCAGAGAACTCGGGGTAAGCTCCTACAATGAGCAGTTCTTC CATSRELGVSSYNEQFF
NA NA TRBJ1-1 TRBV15 TGTGCCACCAGCAGAGGGGCGACGGCGAACACTGAAGCTTTCTTT CATSRGATANTEAFF
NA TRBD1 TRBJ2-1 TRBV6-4 TGTGCCAGCAGTGAGGGTTTGGGGACAGGGGGGAATGAGCAGTTCTTC CASSEGLGTGGNEQFF
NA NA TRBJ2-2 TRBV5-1 TGCGCCAGCAGCTTGTCTCGCTTCTCGAACACCGGGGAGCTGTTTTTT CASSLSRFSNTGELFF
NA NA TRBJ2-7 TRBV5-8 TGTGCCAGCAGCCTCGTATACTCCTACGAGCAGTACTTC CASSLVYSYEQYF
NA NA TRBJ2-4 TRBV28 TGTGCCAGCAGAATTCGTTCAGGGGTAGCCAAAAACATTCAGTACTTC CASRIRSGVAKNIQYF
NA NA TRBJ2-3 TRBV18 TGTGCCAGCTCACAAGGACCCACTAGCACAGATACGCAGTATTTT CASSQGPTSTDTQYF
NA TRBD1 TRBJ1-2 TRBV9 TGTGCCAGCAGCGTAACAGGGGAGAGGGAATTTGGCTACACCTTC CASSVTGEREFGYTF
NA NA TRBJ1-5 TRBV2 TGTGCCAGCAACCCCGTGGGGGTGGGTCAGCCCCAGCATTTT CASNPVGVGQPQHF
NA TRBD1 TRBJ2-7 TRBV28 TGTGCCAGCAGTTCCGGACAGGGTGAGGGCTACTCCTACGAGCAGTACTTC CASSSGQGEGYSYEQYF
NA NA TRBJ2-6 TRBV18 TGTGCCAGCTCACCGGGACGGAGGAGCTCTGGGGCCAACGTCCTGACTTTC CASSPGRRSSGANVLTF
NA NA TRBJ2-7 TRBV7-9 TGTGCCAGCAGCTTAGATTTGAGTAGCTACGAGCAGTACTTC CASSLDLSSYEQYF
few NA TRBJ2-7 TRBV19 TGTGCCAGTAGTATCGGGCTCGTCTACGAGCAGTACTTC CASSIGLVYEQYF
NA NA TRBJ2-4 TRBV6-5 TGTGCCAGCAGTAGGAGTTCGAAAAACATTCAGTACTTC CASSRSSKNIQYF
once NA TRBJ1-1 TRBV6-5 TGTGCCAGCGGTACGGCGGTGAACACTGAAGCTTTCTTT CASGTAVNTEAFF
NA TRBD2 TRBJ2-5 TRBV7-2 TGTGCCAGCAGCGCATCTAGCGGGAGGAGGGAGACCCAGTACTTC CASSASSGRRETQYF
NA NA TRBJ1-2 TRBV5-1 TGCGCCAGCAGCTTGGTGGGGGGAAACTATGGCTACACCTTC CASSLVGGNYGYTF
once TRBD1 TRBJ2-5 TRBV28 TGCGCCAGCAGTTCGGGACAGGGGAACCAAGAGACCCAGTACTTC CASSSGQGNQETQYF
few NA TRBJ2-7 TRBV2 TGTGCCAGCACCCGGGACCCCACCTACGAGCAGTACTTC CASTRDPTYEQYF
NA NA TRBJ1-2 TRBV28 TGTGCCAGCAGTTCCCATAATAACTATGGCTACACCTTC CASSSHNNYGYTF
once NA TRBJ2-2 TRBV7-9 TGTGCCAGCAGCTATAGGACTACTGACACCGGGGAGCTGTTTTTT CASSYRTTDTGELFF
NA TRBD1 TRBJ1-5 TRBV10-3 TGTGCCATCAGTGGATCCCAGGGGGCTGGCAATCAGCCCCAGCATTTT CAISGSQGAGNQPQHF